This record concerns one TCR beta chain sequence. Its antigen is not identified. Samples: about 28 days before transplant, then days 30, 100 and 180 after. This record comes from a study of T cell clonotyping in hematopoietic cell transplantation. General study findings and limits: Recipient TCR diversity dropped after transplant; expanded clonotypes rose from day 30 to 180. No sorting was done, leaving CD4 and CD8 contributions mixed. At the given depth, recipient repertoires were over 97% de novo clonotypes.

V was shortened by 0 bases and J by 0 bases, with 9 bases between the two germline ends. In germline, CDR1 is LGHNA, CDR2 YNFKEQ. This CDR3 comprises 16 residues. Clones were sequenced by immunoSEQ multiplex PCR, and TCRdb holds only the in-frame ones, with some missing. The sample has several thousand clones; about 26% are singletons. The TCR comes from a male patient aged 35-55 years who had an allogeneic stem cell transplant from an unrelated donor, so the T cells may come from the graft donor. Some clones in this sample may be carry-over from other donors' samples. The chain uses TRBV4-2 and TRBJ1-5; D remains ambiguous. The sample in question was peripheral blood mononuclear cells, obtained 180 days after allogeneic stem cell transplant. This chain's CDR3 is CASSQDGRPSNQPQHF. CDR3 sequence (DNA): TGTGCCAGCAGCCAAGACGGCAGGCCTAGCAATCAGCCCCAGCATTTT.